The 5 T cell receptor beta chains presented below share a single source sample, sequenced in a study of cytomegalovirus exposure and HLA in healthy donors. PCR amplification relied on 60 Vbeta primers (plus 13 Jbeta primers). The method was immunoSEQ multiplex PCR; TCRdb's version includes in-frame clones alone and lacks a portion of them. This table has approximately 140,000 clones, roughly 75% appearing once. Sequencing used PBMCs. The receptor source for this set is a man aged 40-49 years in good health and CMV-seronegative.

This clone was seen a few times. This chain joins TRBV6-1 and TRBJ1-4; D not resolved. Trimming took off 7 bases at V and 0 bases at J, with 6 bases between the two ends. There are 13 residues in the CDR3. The germline CDR1 and CDR2 sequences are MNHNS and SASEGT. The chain's CDR3 is CASTRSTNEKLFF. In DNA form, the CDR3 reads TGTGCCAGCACCCGGTCAACTAATGAAAAACTGTTTTTT.

In this sample, this clone turned up a few times. The chain has TRBV2 and TRBJ2-7; D is unclear. The V gene's germline CDR1 is SNHLY and CDR2 FYNNEI. This CDR3 has 12 amino acids. V shed 4 bases and J shed 4 bases, with 8 bases lying between them. CDR3 DNA: TGTGCCAGCAGTGCCTTCAGTTACGAGCAGTACTTC. Its translation: CASSAFSYEQYF.

This clone was seen a handful of times. The chain combines TRBV10-3 with TRBJ2-1; D remains unclear. This CDR3 is built from 15 residues. CDR1 is ENHRY, CDR2 SYGVKD, per germline. V dropped 10 bases and J dropped 2 bases, with 18 bases sitting between them. In nucleotides, the CDR3 is TGTGCCACCACGATTGACGGAGAGGCCTACAATGAGCAGTTCTTC. It encodes CATTIDGEAYNEQFF.

CDR3 DNA sequence: TGTGCCAGCAGTTGGGCGGGGCGCGGGGAGCAGTACTTC. As protein: CASSWAGRGEQYF. The chain employs TRBV6-1 and TRBJ2-7, with D possibly TRBD2 on 6 matching bases. The CDR3 is made up of 13 amino acids. Germline assignment: CDR1 MNHNS and CDR2 SASEGT. V was cut by 5 bases and J by 7 bases, with 15 bases left in between.

The chain employs TRBV19 and TRBJ2-2; D not certain. The V and J ends lost 0 bases and 9 bases respectively, with 11 bases between them. This CDR3 contains 14 residues. CDR1 LNHDA and CDR2 SQIVND come from the germline V gene (reference sequence). In DNA form, the CDR3 reads TGTGCCAGTAGTATAGAGGGCAGACGGAGGGAGCTGTTTTTT. It specifies CASSIEGRRRELFF.